Presented here are 10 T cell receptor beta chains from one specimen sequenced in a study of beta chain features in type 1 diabetes. Sequenced material consisted of expressed TCRB transcripts (all of the isolated RNA was reverse transcribed). Clones were sequenced by immunoSEQ multiplex PCR, and TCRdb holds only the in-frame ones, with some missing. The table records almost 350,000 clones, around a fifth of them present only once. Input material: naive CD4+ T cells from blood. All receptors come from a woman between 18 and 29 years old in good health.

The gene calls are TRBV9 and TRBJ2-2; 7 bases map to TRBD1. The junction had 4 bases not matched to a gene; V was cut back by 4 bases and J by 4 bases. From germline, CDR1 is SGDLS and CDR2 YYNGEE. This CDR3 contains 14 residues. CDR3 bases: TGTGCCAGCAGCTTGGGACAGATCACCGGGGAGCTGTTTTTT. This translates into CASSLGQITGELFF.

This clone was picked up one time. CDR3 DNA: TGTGCCAGCAGCTTCCGGGACAGGGATGAAAAACTGTTTTTT. It specifies CASSFRDRDEKLFF. The chain combines TRBV7-9 with TRBJ1-4, with 9 bases aligning to TRBD1. J lost 6 bases, V lost 3 bases, and 2 bases had no gene match. The CDR3 spans 14 residues. Germline CDR1 reads SEHNR; CDR2 reads FQNEAQ (reference sequence).

The chain joins TRBV6-1 to TRBJ2-3, with a possible D match to TRBD1 (6 bases). The CDR3 totals 15 residues. Looked up from germline, CDR1 is MNHNS and CDR2 is SASEGT. Trimming pared 6 bases from V and 1 base from J, leaving 14 bases between. CDR3 coding DNA: TGTGCCAGCAGCTTTGACAGGATACGCACAGATACGCAGTATTTT. It codes for CASSFDRIRTDTQYF.

This clone was observed a handful of times. V gene TRBV2 combines with J gene TRBJ2-3, with 7 bases fitting TRBD2. The length of the CDR3 is 13 residues. The V gene's germline CDR1 is SNHLY and CDR2 FYNNEI. V lost 8 bases and J lost 5; bases outside the gene matches: 7. The CDR3 nucleotides are TGTGCCAGCCTGCGGGAGCAGGGAGATACGCAGTATTTT. This codes for CASLREQGDTQYF. The full variable domain, with the rest looked up from reference TRBV2 and TRBJ2-3, is EPEVTQTPSHQVTQMGQEVILRCVPISNHLYFYWYRQILGQKVEFLVSFYNNEISEKSEIFDDQFSVERPDGSNFTLKIRSTKLEDSAMYFCASLREQGDTQYFGPGTRLTVL.

The J gene is TRBJ2-7, the V gene TRBV30; possible D gene TRBD1, 5 bases. Germline V lookup: CDR1 GTSNPN, CDR2 SVGIG (reference sequence). This CDR3 spans 13 amino acids. Trimming cost V 5 bases and J 4 bases, with 15 bases left between them. The CDR3 region is CAWETQGSYEQYF. The CDR3 DNA reads TGTGCCTGGGAGACCCAGGGCTCATACGAGCAGTACTTC.

The gene calls are TRBV4-1 and TRBJ1-4; the D is unclear. Between the trimmed V and J ends, which lost 4 bases and 5 bases, there was a span of 8 bases. Germline CDR1 reads MGHRA; CDR2 reads YSYEKL. This CDR3 region has 13 residues. In DNA, the CDR3 is TGCGCCAGCAGCCTACAAATGAATGAAAAACTGTTTTTT. It yields the protein CASSLQMNEKLFF.

This clone turned up a few times. This rearrangement joins TRBV10-3 to TRBJ2-3, with 7 positions matching TRBD2. V gave up 8 bases and J gave up 2 bases; unmatched junction bases: 4. The CDR3 covers 13 residues. Germline-derived CDR1 and CDR2 are ENHRY and SYGVKD. CDR3: CAIGREITDTQYF. CDR3 sequence (DNA): TGTGCCATCGGGAGGGAAATCACAGATACGCAGTATTTT.

The chain employs TRBV30 and TRBJ1-2; 9 nucleotides match TRBD1. Per the germline V gene, CDR1 is GTSNPN and CDR2 is SVGIG (reference sequence). This CDR3 has 15 amino acids. With 2 bases clipped from V and 6 bases from J, the junction kept 10 bases outside the gene matches. CDR3 in amino acids: CAWSIPRTGENGYTF. The CDR3 coding sequence is TGTGCCTGGAGTATTCCTAGGACAGGGGAAAATGGCTACACCTTC.

The chain combines TRBV11-2 with TRBJ2-1; the match to TRBD2 covers 7 bases. Unmatched junction bases numbered 4, after V lost 3 bases and J lost 2 bases. Germline V gene lookup returns CDR1 SGHAT and CDR2 FQNNGV. This CDR3 comprises 15 residues. CDR3 sequence reads: CASSFSGTTYNEQFF. The CDR3, as DNA: TGTGCCAGCAGCTTCAGCGGGACTACCTACAATGAGCAGTTCTTC.

This clone was picked up a small number of times. The J gene is TRBJ2-2, the V gene TRBV14; 7 bases agree with TRBD1. Germline CDR1 and CDR2: SGHDN and FVKESK. The trim removed 6 bases at V and 2 bases at J, leaving 6 bases unmatched. CDR3 size: 15 residues. The CDR3 DNA sequence: TGTGCCAGCAGGCGGACAGGTTTAAACACCGGGGAGCTGTTTTTT. Its protein product is CASRRTGLNTGELFF.